One sample yielded the 27 T cell receptor beta chains listed below, sequenced in a study of CD8 T cells in Susac syndrome. Random hexamers were used to reverse transcribe an amount of roughly 0.5 to 1 ug RNA. Via MiXCR, TCRdb re-called the immunoSEQ multiplex PCR reads, giving one row per CDR3 protein. Counted here are about 430,000 distinct CDR3 sequences, more than 80% occurring once; the ten biggest clones make up more than 0.09%. Source material: CD8+ T cells from PBMCs. All receptors come from a human donor with multiple sclerosis.

The rearrangement joins TRBV12-3 or TRBV12-4 to TRBJ1-5; D call uncertain. Trimming left V 2 bases short and J 5 bases short, with 10 bases between. The length of the CDR3 is 14 residues. This CDR3 is CASSLWPRDQPQHF. The CDR3 nucleotides are TGTGCCAGCAGTTTATGGCCGCGCGATCAGCCCCAGCATTTT.

The rearrangement links TRBV19 to TRBJ2-1, with no clear D. With 0 bases removed from V and 4 bases from J, the gap between germline ends came to 16 bases. The CDR3 runs 17 residues. The germline V gene has CDR1 LNHDA and CDR2 SQIVND (reference sequence). CDR3: CASSIDIAQATYNEQFF. The CDR3 nucleotides are TGTGCCAGTAGTATAGATATTGCGCAGGCGACTTACAATGAGCAGTTCTTC.

The rearrangement uses TRBV6-1 and TRBJ2-7; D tentatively reads TRBD1 or TRBD2 (6 bases each). This CDR3 contains 15 residues. With 5 bases removed from V and 3 bases from J, the gap between germline ends came to 17 bases. In germline, CDR1 is MNHNS, CDR2 SASEGT. CDR3 protein: CASSPPRGGIYEQYF. CDR3 DNA sequence: TGTGCCAGCAGTCCCCCCAGGGGAGGCATCTACGAGCAGTACTTC.

The chain recombines TRBV6-5 with TRBJ1-1; D not resolved. This CDR3 has 15 amino acids. CDR1 is MNHEY and CDR2 is SVGAGI in the germline V gene. The V end lost 5 bases, the J end lost 4 bases, and 17 bases lay between the germline ends. CDR3 in amino acids: CASSPSAGLGTEAFF. The CDR3, as DNA: TGTGCCAGCAGTCCCTCGGCAGGCCTGGGCACTGAAGCTTTCTTT.

The chain combines TRBV9 with TRBJ2-2; D perhaps matches TRBD1 (6 bases). V lost 3 bases to trimming and J lost 3 bases, with 6 bases between them. CDR3 length: 13 residues. The germline V gene encodes CDR1 SGDLS and CDR2 YYNGEE. Written as DNA, the CDR3 is TGTGCCAGCAGCGGGGGGCACACCGGGGAGCTGTTTTTT. Residues: CASSGGHTGELFF. Using reference TRBV9 and TRBJ2-2 for the parts outside the CDR3, the full variable domain is DSGVTQTPKHLITATGQRVTLRCSPRSGDLSVYWYQQSLDQGLQFLIQYYNGEERAKGNILERFSAQQFPDLHSELNLSSLELGDSALYFCASSGGHTGELFFGEGSRLTVL.

The chain recombines TRBV6-1 with TRBJ2-2; 8 bases agree with TRBD1. Trimming took 6 bases from V and 4 from J; bases not matched to a gene: 10. The V gene's germline CDR1 is MNHNS and CDR2 SASEGT. CDR3 length: 16 amino acids. The CDR3 spells CASRETSGGSTGELFF. CDR3 DNA sequence: TGTGCCAGCAGAGAAACGTCAGGGGGCAGCACCGGGGAGCTGTTTTTT.

This clonotype was observed a few times. This rearrangement joins TRBV29-1 to TRBJ2-3, with 7 positions matching TRBD1. CDR1 SQVTM and CDR2 ANQGSEA come from the germline V gene. There are 15 residues in the CDR3. V gave up 5 bases and J gave up 2 bases; unmatched junction bases: 10. CDR3 nucleotide sequence: TGCAGCGTTAAACTCCGGGACAGCTTCACAGATACGCAGTATTTT. As protein: CSVKLRDSFTDTQYF.

The V and J genes are TRBV28 and TRBJ2-3, with 11 bases lining up with TRBD2. Unmatched junction bases numbered 6, after V lost 3 bases and J lost 4 bases. The germline gives CDR1 MDHEN, CDR2 SYDVKM. The length of the CDR3 is 16 residues. Here the CDR3 reads CASSFIAGGPPDTQYF. The CDR3 bases are TGTGCCAGCAGTTTCATAGCGGGAGGGCCTCCAGATACGCAGTATTTT.

The chain links TRBV3-1 to TRBJ1-1, with unresolved D. There are 15 residues in the CDR3. Germline values: CDR1 LGHDT, CDR2 YNNKEL (reference sequence). Trimming removed 2 bases from V and 0 bases from J, with 10 bases in between. The DNA for the CDR3 is TGTGCCAGCAGCCAACGAACCTCGGTGAACACTGAAGCTTTCTTT. Its translation is CASSQRTSVNTEAFF.

J is TRBJ2-2 and V is TRBV6-1, with D possibly being TRBD1 (6 bases). This CDR3 has 15 residues. V shed 4 bases and J shed 0 bases, with 9 bases lying between them. In germline, CDR1 is MNHNS, CDR2 SASEGT. DNA for the CDR3: TGTGCCAGCAGTGGGTGGACAGCGAACACCGGGGAGCTGTTTTTT. Translated, it gives CASSGWTANTGELFF.

The V gene is TRBV6-5, the J gene TRBJ2-2; TRBD2 agrees at 10 bases. This CDR3 region has 20 residues. Per the germline V gene, CDR1 is MNHEY and CDR2 is SVGAGI. Germline trimming cut 4 bases from V and 4 bases from J; bases unmatched to any gene: 18. CDR3 amino acids: CASSSLVASGGPQVTGELFF. DNA for the CDR3: TGTGCCAGCAGTTCTCTTGTGGCTAGCGGGGGTCCCCAGGTCACCGGGGAGCTGTTTTTT.

The chain couples TRBV20-1 to TRBJ2-3; D gene uncertain. Germline lookup yields CDR1 DFQATT and CDR2 SNEGSKA (reference sequence). The V gene lost 1 base and the J gene lost 0 bases, with 8 bases spanning the gap. The length of the CDR3 is 14 residues. This CDR3 reads CSARAGSSTDTQYF. The CDR3 nucleotides read TGCAGTGCTAGAGCGGGTTCTAGCACAGATACGCAGTATTTT.

The chain couples TRBV7-9 to TRBJ2-7; 7 bases are a match to TRBD1. In germline, CDR1 is SEHNR, CDR2 FQNEAQ (reference sequence). This CDR3 has 15 residues. The trim removed 4 bases at V and 1 base at J, leaving 7 bases unmatched. The CDR3 is CASSSLTGTSYEQYF. The CDR3 bases are TGTGCCAGCAGCTCATTGACAGGGACGTCCTACGAGCAGTACTTC.

The sample holds a few counts of this clonotype. J is TRBJ2-7 and V is TRBV12-3 or TRBV12-4, with 7 bases matching TRBD1. The CDR3 has 12 amino acids. V lost 5 bases to trimming and J lost 6 bases; unmatched junction nucleotides: 4. CDR3 residues: CASSAQGVEQYF. The CDR3 nucleotides are TGTGCCAGCAGTGCCCAGGGGGTCGAGCAGTACTTC.

The chain links TRBV30 to TRBJ1-2; D is unresolved. The CDR3 length is 11 residues. Germline CDR1 GTSNPN, CDR2 SVGIG (reference sequence). Trimming removed 3 bases at V and 7 bases at J, with 9 bases between. The CDR3 loop reads CAWRWTFGYTF. For the CDR3, the DNA is TGTGCCTGGAGATGGACCTTTGGCTACACCTTC.

The J gene is TRBJ2-1, the V gene TRBV2; D ambiguous. The germline CDR1 and CDR2 sequences are SNHLY and FYNNEI. V was cut by 8 bases and J by 0 bases, with 11 bases left in between. This CDR3 comprises 14 residues. The chain's CDR3 is CASVPSNSYNEQFF. CDR3 coding DNA: TGTGCCAGCGTGCCCTCTAACTCCTACAATGAGCAGTTCTTC.

V and J are TRBV12-3 or TRBV12-4 and TRBJ2-3; TRBD1 matches at 7 bases. The V and J ends lost 6 bases and 1 base, in that order; junction bases with no gene match: 10. This CDR3 spans 16 amino acids. The CDR3 sequence: CASRRTTGDGTDTQYF. CDR3 in DNA: TGTGCCAGCAGGCGTACTACAGGGGATGGCACAGATACGCAGTATTTT.

This rearrangement joins TRBV20-1 to TRBJ2-3, with 9 bases aligning to TRBD2. Germline lookup yields CDR1 DFQATT and CDR2 SNEGSKA (reference sequence). The V gene end was trimmed by 8 bases and the J gene end by 4 bases; junction bases not matched to a gene: 13. The CDR3 is 15 amino acids. CDR3 bases: TGCAGTTCCCAAGCGGTTAGCGGGAGCCCAGATACGCAGTATTTT. Its translation: CSSQAVSGSPDTQYF.

This clonotype was recorded a few times. The chain couples TRBV6-2 or TRBV6-3 to TRBJ2-1; either TRBD1 or TRBD2 may fit D (5 bases each). Trimming took off 1 base at V and 5 bases at J, with 9 bases between the two ends. CDR1 and CDR2 (germline): MNHEY, SVGEGT. The CDR3 covers 14 residues. In DNA, the CDR3 is TGTGCCAGCAGTTACTGGCAGGGACACAATGAGCAGTTCTTC. It yields the protein CASSYWQGHNEQFF.

This chain connects TRBV6-5 to TRBJ2-1; 14 bases are a match to TRBD2. The CDR3 sequence is 15 residues long. Germline values: CDR1 MNHEY, CDR2 SVGAGI. The junction had 6 bases not matched to a gene; V was cut back by 6 bases and J by 8 bases. This chain's CDR3 is CASRRLAGGPYEQFF. Written as DNA, the CDR3 is TGTGCCAGCAGGCGACTAGCGGGGGGGCCATATGAGCAGTTCTTC.

The CDR3 DNA follows: TGTGCCAGCAGCCAAGAAGAGGGGGCGCTGGACATTCAGTACTTC. Encoded protein: CASSQEEGALDIQYF. The V and J genes are TRBV3-1 and TRBJ2-4; 7 nucleotides match TRBD1. With V trimmed by 0 bases and J by 8 bases, 7 bases remained unmatched. CDR1 and CDR2 from the germline V gene are LGHDT and YNNKEL (reference sequence). The CDR3 totals 15 residues.

J is TRBJ2-3 and V is TRBV2; 8 bases line up with TRBD1. Trimming took 2 bases from V and 6 from J; bases not matched to a gene: 25. Germline CDR1 reads SNHLY; CDR2 reads FYNNEI. This CDR3 region has 21 residues. The CDR3 sequence is CASSETPGQGYTTHLVDTQYF. As DNA, the CDR3 is TGTGCCAGCAGTGAAACCCCCGGACAGGGCTACACCACCCACCTGGTTGATACGCAGTATTTT.

The genes are TRBV2 and TRBJ1-2, with TRBD1 identical over 8 bases. Trimming at V came to 5 bases and at J to 4 bases, leaving 6 bases not matched to a gene. This CDR3 region has 14 residues. Germline V lookup: CDR1 SNHLY, CDR2 FYNNEI. The CDR3 spells CASSPKGQVYGYTF. The CDR3 nucleotides are TGTGCCAGCAGTCCCAAGGGACAGGTCTATGGCTACACCTTC.

The chain is built from TRBV4-1 and TRBJ2-7; TRBD1 might be the D (5 bases). The germline gives CDR1 MGHRA, CDR2 YSYEKL. The CDR3 has 14 amino acids. Trimming removed 7 bases at V and 5 bases at J, with 18 bases between. The CDR3 here is CASTSGSGIDEQYF. The CDR3 bases are TGCGCCAGCACCTCCGGGTCAGGGATCGACGAGCAGTACTTC.

The chain uses TRBV6-6 and TRBJ1-1; the D is unclear. V was cut by 6 bases and J by 4 bases, with 21 bases left in between. The CDR3 has 16 amino acids. Germline V gene sequence: CDR1 MNHNY, CDR2 SVGAGI (reference sequence). This CDR3 is CASSLGSRGATTEAFF. In nucleotides, the CDR3 is TGTGCCAGCAGCCTGGGTAGTAGAGGCGCCACCACTGAAGCTTTCTTT.

The chain is built from TRBV6-5 and TRBJ1-1; 11 bases fit TRBD1. This CDR3 is 14 amino acids long. The germline CDR1 and CDR2 sequences are MNHEY and SVGAGI. Trimming took 6 bases from V and 4 from J; bases not matched to a gene: 4. The CDR3 protein is CASSPGTGGTEAFF. The CDR3 DNA follows: TGTGCCAGCAGCCCCGGGACAGGGGGCACTGAAGCTTTCTTT.

The rearrangement joins TRBV28 to TRBJ2-5; D is perhaps TRBD2 (6 bases). V dropped 2 bases and J dropped 3 bases, with 13 bases sitting between them. CDR3 size: 15 residues. In germline, CDR1 is MDHEN, CDR2 SYDVKM. CDR3: CASSLIWEEEETQYF. In DNA, the CDR3 is TGTGCCAGCAGTTTAATTTGGGAGGAAGAAGAGACCCAGTACTTC.